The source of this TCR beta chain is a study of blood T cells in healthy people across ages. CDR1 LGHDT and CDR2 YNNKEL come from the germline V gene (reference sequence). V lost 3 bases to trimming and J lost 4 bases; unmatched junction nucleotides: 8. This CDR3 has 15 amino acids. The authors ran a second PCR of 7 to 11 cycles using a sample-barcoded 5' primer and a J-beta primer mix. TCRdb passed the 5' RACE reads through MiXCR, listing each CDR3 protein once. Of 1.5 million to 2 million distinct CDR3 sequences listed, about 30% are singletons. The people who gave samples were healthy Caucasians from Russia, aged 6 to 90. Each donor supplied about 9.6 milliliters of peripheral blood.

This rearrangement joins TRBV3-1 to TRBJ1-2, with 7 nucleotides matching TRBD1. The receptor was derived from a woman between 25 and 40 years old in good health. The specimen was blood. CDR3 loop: CASSHRGQPIYGYTF. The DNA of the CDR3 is TGTGCCAGCAGCCACCGGGGACAGCCCATCTATGGCTACACCTTC.